What follows are 28 T cell receptor beta chains derived from one specimen sequenced in a study of blood T cell repertoires in COVID-19. Using immunoSEQ multiplex PCR, the repertoire was profiled, and TCRdb retains in-frame clones only, with some absent. The sample carries about 200,000 clones, around 94% recorded once. Sequencing used peripheral blood. All receptors come from a man younger than 45 with COVID-19, enrolled during active disease.

CDR3 in amino acids: CASSSGGQVDYGYTF. The CDR3 coding sequence is TGTGCCAGCAGCTCCGGGGGGCAGGTGGACTATGGCTACACCTTC. The chain combines TRBV11-2 with TRBJ1-2, with D maybe TRBD1 (6 bases). The CDR3 extends over 15 amino acids. Germline CDR1 SGHAT, CDR2 FQNNGV. Trimming took 4 bases from V and 3 from J, leaving 15 bases between them.

The V call is TRBV9, the J call TRBJ2-1, with 10 bases lining up with TRBD2. The CDR3 extends over 15 amino acids. J gave up 6 bases and V 0 bases, and 3 bases lay outside the gene matches. Germline lookup yields CDR1 SGDLS and CDR2 YYNGEE. This CDR3 is CASSVDSSGSNEQFF. The CDR3 DNA reads TGTGCCAGCAGCGTAGATTCTAGCGGGAGCAATGAGCAGTTCTTC.

The J gene is TRBJ1-5, the V gene TRBV24-1, with D perhaps matching TRBD1 (5 bases). Trimming took off 4 bases at V and 4 bases at J, with 7 bases between the two ends. The CDR3 has 13 residues. Germline V gene sequence: CDR1 KGHDR, CDR2 SFDVKD. CDR3 in amino acids: CATSEAGNQPQHF. CDR3 nucleotide sequence: TGTGCCACCAGTGAAGCAGGGAATCAGCCCCAGCATTTT.

For the CDR3, the DNA is TGTGCCAGCAGCTTAGGGGTCCTTAAAGCTGAAGCTTTCTTT. Encoded protein: CASSLGVLKAEAFF. This chain joins TRBV5-4 and TRBJ1-1, with D maybe TRBD1 (5 bases). Looked up from germline, CDR1 is SGHNT and CDR2 is YYREEE (reference sequence). The length of the CDR3 is 14 residues. V dropped 2 bases and J dropped 6 bases, with 14 bases sitting between them.

The chain carries TRBV19 and TRBJ1-1; D unclear. V lost 6 bases and J 9 bases, leaving 26 bases between the germline ends. Germline V CDR1 and CDR2: LNHDA, SQIVND (reference sequence). The CDR3 totals 16 residues. The CDR3 loop reads CASSNYPGSYGEKAFF. The CDR3 DNA is TGTGCCAGTAGCAATTACCCCGGGAGTTATGGGGAGAAAGCTTTCTTT.

This clone was found a few times. The rearrangement joins TRBV25-1 to TRBJ1-5; D perhaps matches TRBD1 (6 bases). V was clipped by 3 bases and J by 3 bases, with 9 bases between them. Per germline, CDR1 MGHDK and CDR2 SYGVNS. The CDR3 is 14 amino acids. CDR3 bases: TGTGCCAGCAGTGAGACAGGACCCAATCAGCCCCAGCATTTT. Its protein product is CASSETGPNQPQHF.

The V call is TRBV7-6, the J call TRBJ1-1, with D uncertain. The CDR3 is made up of 16 amino acids. Germline CDR1 is SGHVS and CDR2 is FNYEAQ. V was pared by 5 bases and J by 0 bases, with 16 bases between. The CDR3 sequence is CASSEQVAGLNTEAFF. CDR3 in DNA: TGTGCCAGCAGCGAGCAGGTGGCAGGCTTGAACACTGAAGCTTTCTTT.

The rearrangement joins TRBV6-1 to TRBJ1-6; the D gene is possibly TRBD1 (5 bases). The germline CDR1 and CDR2 sequences are MNHNS and SASEGT. This CDR3 has 17 amino acids. V lost 1 base and J 0 bases, leaving 10 bases between the germline ends. The CDR3 nucleotides are TGTGCCAGCAGTGAAGGACAGTACTACTCCTATAATTCACCCCTCCACTTT. Its translation is CASSEGQYYSYNSPLHF.

V and J are TRBV6-5 and TRBJ1-2, with a tentative D call TRBD1 (5 bases). This CDR3 has 14 amino acids. The V end lost 2 bases, the J end lost 4 bases, and 11 bases lay between the germline ends. Germline V gene sequence: CDR1 MNHEY, CDR2 SVGAGI. For the CDR3, the DNA is TGTGCCAGCAGTTACAGGGGTGTGGTCTATGGCTACACCTTC. Its translation: CASSYRGVVYGYTF.

The chain is built from TRBV7-2 and TRBJ2-1; 15 bases are a match to TRBD2. From germline, CDR1 is SGHTA and CDR2 FQGNSA. Trimming took 6 bases from V and 7 from J; bases not matched to a gene: 10. CDR3 size: 17 residues. Here the CDR3 DNA reads TGTGCCAGCAGTGGAGGACTAGCGGGGGGGCGTGGTAATGAGCAGTTCTTC. Protein product: CASSGGLAGGRGNEQFF. The complete variable domain, with remaining parts taken from reference TRBV7-2 and TRBJ2-1, reads GAGVSQSPSNKVTEKGKDVELRCDPISGHTALYWYRQSLGQGLEFLIYFQGNSAPDKSGLPSDRFSAERTGGSVSTLTIQRTQQEDSAVYLCASSGGLAGGRGNEQFFGPGTRLTVL.

The V gene is TRBV9, the J gene TRBJ1-6; TRBD1 might be the D (6 bases). Germline V gives CDR1 SGDLS, CDR2 YYNGEE. Trimming left V 0 bases short and J 7 bases short, with 11 bases between. The CDR3 consists of 15 residues. CDR3 sequence reads: CASSVAGGGNSPLHF. Written as DNA, the CDR3 is TGTGCCAGCAGCGTAGCTGGGGGCGGAAATTCACCCCTCCACTTT.

This clone has a single count. The chain joins TRBV2 to TRBJ1-5; weak D call: TRBD1 (5 bases). V gave up 1 base and J gave up 2 bases, with 6 bases separating them. The CDR3 contains 14 residues. The germline V gene has CDR1 SNHLY and CDR2 FYNNEI. The CDR3 DNA sequence: TGTGCCAGCAGTGAAGGGGGCGGCAATCAGCCCCAGCATTTT. Amino acid sequence: CASSEGGGNQPQHF.

The chain employs TRBV24-1 and TRBJ2-2, with a possible D match to TRBD2 (6 bases). The CDR3 has 13 residues. The germline CDR1 and CDR2 sequences are KGHDR and SFDVKD. With 9 bases removed from V and 4 bases from J, the gap between germline ends came to 11 bases. The CDR3, as DNA: TGTGCCACCGGGCCGGGGGTCACCGGGGAGCTGTTTTTT. Protein product: CATGPGVTGELFF.

This chain joins TRBV3-1 (or the pseudogene TRBV3-2) and TRBJ1-5; 7 bases are a match to TRBD1. CDR1 and CDR2 (germline): LGHDT, YNNKEL (reference sequence). The V segment lost 4 bases and the J segment 3 bases; nucleotides outside the gene matches: 6. This CDR3 comprises 15 residues. As DNA, the CDR3 is TGTGCCAGCAGCCCCACGGACAGGCTCAATCAGCCCCAGCATTTT. Translating it yields CASSPTDRLNQPQHF.

This rearrangement joins TRBV29-1 to TRBJ1-2, with D unresolved. Looked up from germline, CDR1 is SQVTM and CDR2 is ANQGSEA. V lost 6 bases and J 0 bases, leaving 11 bases between the germline ends. The CDR3 consists of 13 residues. The CDR3 is CSVAPVANYGYTF. CDR3 in DNA: TGCAGCGTAGCCCCGGTCGCTAACTATGGCTACACCTTC.

The chain carries TRBV20-1 and TRBJ1-1, with D possibly being TRBD1 (5 bases). Trimming pared 3 bases from V and 8 bases from J, leaving 7 bases between. The V gene's germline CDR1 is DFQATT and CDR2 SNEGSKA (reference sequence). The CDR3 extends over 10 amino acids. CDR3 coding DNA: TGCAGTGCTAGGACAGAAGAAGCTTTCTTT. Encoded protein: CSARTEEAFF.

The chain has TRBV2 and TRBJ2-3, with 13 nucleotides matching TRBD2. V was clipped by 4 bases and J by 6 bases; unmatched bases: 7. Germline-derived CDR1 and CDR2 are SNHLY and FYNNEI. The CDR3 is made up of 16 amino acids. The CDR3 here is CASSGGLAGVFDTQYF. The DNA for the CDR3 is TGTGCCAGCAGTGGTGGACTAGCGGGGGTTTTTGATACGCAGTATTTT. Looking up the rest from reference TRBV2 and TRBJ2-3 gives the full variable domain: EPEVTQTPSHQVTQMGQEVILRCVPISNHLYFYWYRQILGQKVEFLVSFYNNEISEKSEIFDDQFSVERPDGSNFTLKIRSTKLEDSAMYFCASSGGLAGVFDTQYFGPGTRLTVL.

The rearrangement uses TRBV2 and TRBJ1-3; 8 bases align to TRBD1. From germline, CDR1 is SNHLY and CDR2 FYNNEI. Trimming took 6 bases from V and 4 from J; bases not matched to a gene: 2. The CDR3 totals 13 residues. The CDR3 reads CASSGDRGNTIYF. In DNA form, the CDR3 reads TGTGCCAGCAGCGGGGACAGGGGAAACACCATATATTTT.

The rearrangement joins TRBV6-5 to TRBJ1-1; D not certain. Germline assignment: CDR1 MNHEY and CDR2 SVGAGI. This CDR3 spans 13 amino acids. Trimming pared 6 bases from V and 5 bases from J, leaving 13 bases between. CDR3 coding DNA: TGTGCCAGCAGAGCGACCGGTGGGACTGAAGCTTTCTTT. Protein product: CASRATGGTEAFF.

In its sample, this clone was seen a few times. CDR3 sequence reads: CASSPAGGRSYEQYF. For the CDR3, the DNA is TGCGCCAGCAGCCCCGCGGGGGGACGCTCCTACGAGCAGTACTTC. The J gene is TRBJ2-7, the V gene TRBV4-1; 8 positions agree with TRBD2. The CDR3 contains 15 residues. Germline lookup yields CDR1 MGHRA and CDR2 YSYEKL. Trimming at V came to 4 bases and at J to 0 bases, leaving 5 bases not matched to a gene.

The J gene is TRBJ1-1, the V gene TRBV27; 7 positions match TRBD1. The CDR3 extends over 15 amino acids. CDR1 is MNHEY and CDR2 is SMNVEV in the germline V gene (reference sequence). With 4 bases clipped from V and 0 bases from J, the junction kept 5 bases outside the gene matches. The CDR3 loop reads CASSSSDRMNTEAFF. In nucleotides, the CDR3 is TGTGCCAGCAGTTCGTCGGACAGGATGAACACTGAAGCTTTCTTT.

The chain recombines TRBV11-2 with TRBJ2-7, with 7 bases matching TRBD1. The germline CDR1 and CDR2 sequences are SGHAT and FQNNGV. V lost 4 bases and J lost 4; bases outside the gene matches: 7. This CDR3 is 14 amino acids long. The CDR3 DNA reads TGTGCCAGCAGCTCGACAGGGTTGCTTTACGAGCAGTACTTC. Protein sequence: CASSSTGLLYEQYF.

This chain uses TRBV12-3 or TRBV12-4 with TRBJ1-5; the D gene is possibly TRBD1 (6 bases). V shed 8 bases and J shed 11 bases, with 19 bases lying between them. This CDR3 contains 13 residues. This CDR3 is CASDNFPGHSQHF. The DNA for the CDR3 is TGTGCCAGCGATAACTTCCCGGGACACTCCCAGCATTTT.

The V call is TRBV7-3, the J call TRBJ1-3, with 8 bases identical to TRBD1. CDR3 length: 18 amino acids. Germline V CDR1 and CDR2: SGHTA, FQGTGA. V dropped 5 bases and J dropped 4; count of bases not matched to a gene: 16. CDR3 residues: CASSQPNYRDRFGNTIYF. The CDR3, as DNA: TGTGCCAGCAGCCAGCCAAACTACCGGGACAGGTTCGGAAACACCATATATTTT.

The gene calls are TRBV2 and TRBJ2-3; 12 bases match TRBD2. The trim removed 6 bases at V and 2 bases at J, leaving 6 bases unmatched. In germline, CDR1 is SNHLY, CDR2 FYNNEI. The length of the CDR3 is 16 residues. The CDR3 DNA is TGTGCCAGCAGGGCCCTAGCGGGGGGGACCACAGATACGCAGTATTTT. Translation: CASRALAGGTTDTQYF.

The chain combines TRBV7-2 with TRBJ2-5; tentative D call: TRBD1 (6 bases). Germline CDR1 reads SGHTA; CDR2 reads FQGNSA. The CDR3 is 15 amino acids. The V and J ends lost 1 base and 4 bases respectively, with 13 bases between them. CDR3 bases: TGTGCCAGCAGCTTAGAGAGGGGGAGTAGAGAGACCCAGTACTTC. Its translation: CASSLERGSRETQYF.

The chain joins TRBV11-2 to TRBJ2-7, with 10 bases matching TRBD2. Trimming took 8 bases from V and 4 from J; bases not matched to a gene: 17. The CDR3 extends over 17 amino acids. CDR1 SGHAT and CDR2 FQNNGV come from the germline V gene. The CDR3 protein is CASRSLAGAPLSYEQYF. For the CDR3, the DNA is TGTGCCAGCCGTTCCCTAGCGGGGGCCCCCCTCTCGTACGAGCAGTACTTC.

V usage is TRBV9 and J usage is TRBJ1-2, with D possibly matching TRBD1 (6 bases). V lost 0 bases and J 3 bases, leaving 12 bases between the germline ends. Looked up from germline, CDR1 is SGDLS and CDR2 is YYNGEE. The CDR3 has 15 amino acids. In nucleotides, the CDR3 is TGTGCCAGCAGCGTAGACAGGGAACCCCACTATGGCTACACCTTC. Its protein is CASSVDREPHYGYTF.